Listed below are T cell receptor beta chains from one sample, sequenced in a study of T-cell reconstitution after alpha-beta-depleted transplantation in children. TCRdb re-derived calls from the PCR reads in MiXCR, one entry per CDR3 protein. Of some 290,000 distinct CDR3 sequences listed, more than 8% were seen once; the top ten hold 10%. The material was PBMCs from the stem cell graft donor, obtained from the stem cell graft. The origin of the receptors is a human donor who donated a stem cell graft to a child with SCID. Each CDR3 is given with its conserved first and last residue. D genes are given only for firm matches. Size tells how often a clone was seen (once, few, many) or the class of an expanded clone, and some rows leave it out.

clone size	V gene	J gene	D gene	CDR3 length	CDR3 protein	CDR3 DNA
few	TRBV12-3/TRBV12-4	TRBJ2-3	TRBD1	14	CASTLGQGTDTQYF	TGTGCCAGCACCCTAGGACAGGGCACAGATACGCAGTATTTT
many	TRBV6-1	TRBJ2-2	.	11	CASSERGELFF	TGTGCCAGCAGTGAAAGGGGGGAGCTGTTTTTT
.	TRBV7-9	TRBJ2-2	.	14	CASSIIKNSGDLFF	TGTGCCAGCAGCATAATTAAGAACTCCGGGGATCTGTTTTTT
few	TRBV19	TRBJ2-5	.	15	CASSIYKGGQETQYF	TGTGCCAGTAGTATATACAAGGGGGGCCAAGAGACCCAGTACTTC
few	TRBV2	TRBJ1-2	.	12	CASSDMFSGYTF	TGTGCCAGCAGCGACATGTTCAGTGGCTACACCTTC
.	TRBV6-1	TRBJ2-5	.	13	CASSGGVGAAQYF	TGTGCCAGCAGTGGGGGAGTAGGAGCGGCCCAGTACTTC
.	TRBV3-1	TRBJ2-7	.	13	CASGKTDSYEQYF	TGTGCCAGTGGTAAGACCGATTCCTACGAGCAGTACTTC
few	TRBV12-3/TRBV12-4	TRBJ2-3	TRBD1	15	CASSSRDSMADTQYF	TGTGCCAGCTCTTCTCGGGACAGTATGGCAGATACGCAGTATTTT
many	TRBV3-1	TRBJ1-1	.	14	CASSQHGLNTEAFF	TGTGCCAGCAGCCAGCACGGACTGAACACTGAAGCTTTCTTT
.	TRBV3-1	TRBJ1-4	.	15	CASSQPSPGGEKLFF	TGTGCCAGCAGCCAACCCTCGCCGGGAGGTGAAAAACTGTTTTTT
few	TRBV12-3/TRBV12-4	TRBJ1-5	.	14	CASSPVEGGQPQHF	TGTGCCAGCAGCCCAGTGGAGGGAGGTCAGCCCCAGCATTTT
many	TRBV2	TRBJ1-2	.	14	CASRHSDLNYGYTF	TGTGCCAGCAGGCACAGTGACCTTAACTATGGCTACACCTTC
.	TRBV6-5	TRBJ1-3	.	15	CASRFARGSGNTIYF	TGTGCCAGCAGGTTCGCGAGGGGCTCTGGAAACACCATATATTTT
few	TRBV27	TRBJ2-7	.	15	CASSLSWSGPYEQYF	TGTGCCAGCAGTTTATCTTGGTCGGGGCCGTACGAGCAGTACTTC
many	TRBV27	TRBJ2-2	.	13	CASSLSTAGELFF	TGTGCCAGCAGTTTATCCACAGCCGGGGAGCTGTTTTTT
few	TRBV4-2	TRBJ1-5	.	15	CASSQRRGGNQPQHF	TGTGCCAGCAGCCAACGAAGGGGAGGCAATCAGCCCCAGCATTTT
.	TRBV25-1	TRBJ2-7	.	14	CASSERNRDYEQYF	TGTGCCAGCAGTGAAAGGAACAGGGACTACGAGCAGTACTTC
many	TRBV15	TRBJ2-7	.	14	CATSRDSTFAARYF	TGTGCCACCAGCAGAGATAGTACTTTTGCCGCGCGGTACTTC
few	TRBV7-3	TRBJ2-1	.	15	CASSLELSSYNEQFF	TGTGCCAGCAGCTTAGAGTTAAGCTCCTACAATGAGCAGTTCTTC
.	TRBV27	TRBJ1-1	.	13	CASSWQENTEAFF	TGTGCCAGCAGTTGGCAGGAGAACACTGAAGCTTTCTTT
few	TRBV5-6	TRBJ1-1	TRBD1	14	CASSYRDRETEAFF	TGTGCCAGCAGTTACCGGGACAGGGAGACTGAAGCTTTCTTT
many	TRBV3-1	TRBJ2-3	.	13	CASSGGSTDTQYF	TGTGCCAGCAGCGGGGGGTCCACAGATACGCAGTATTTT
.	TRBV10-3	TRBJ2-1	.	15	CAISDSDRNYNEQFF	TGTGCCATCAGTGACTCGGACAGAAACTACAATGAGCAGTTCTTC
.	TRBV6-1	TRBJ2-7	TRBD1	14	CASSTGTGRSEQYF	TGTGCCAGCAGTACCGGGACAGGGAGATCCGAGCAGTACTTC
few	TRBV11-2	TRBJ2-1	.	14	CASSLDWAGNEQFF	TGTGCCAGCAGCTTAGATTGGGCTGGCAATGAGCAGTTCTTC
.	TRBV5-5	TRBJ2-1	.	17	CASSLALRRGIYNEQFF	TGTGCCAGCAGCTTGGCGCTTCGCCGGGGGATCTACAATGAGCAGTTCTTC
.	TRBV7-9	TRBJ2-7	.	15	CASSPSEVNYYEQYF	TGTGCCAGCAGCCCCTCGGAGGTAAACTACTACGAGCAGTACTTC
few	TRBV12-3/TRBV12-4	TRBJ1-1	.	15	CASSLLGPSGAEAFF	TGTGCCAGCAGCCTACTGGGACCGAGCGGGGCTGAAGCTTTCTTT
few	TRBV7-3	TRBJ2-3	.	13	CASSLVITDTQYF	TGTGCCAGCAGCTTAGTTATCACAGATACGCAGTATTTT
few	TRBV11-2	TRBJ2-1	.	14	CASSLVGGFGEQFF	TGTGCCAGCAGCTTAGTCGGAGGTTTCGGTGAGCAGTTCTTC
few	TRBV19	TRBJ1-1	TRBD1	16	CASSAGTGVGATEAFF	TGTGCCAGTAGTGCCGGGACAGGGGTCGGGGCCACTGAAGCTTTCTTT
many	TRBV5-6	TRBJ1-2	.	12	CASSLVMDGYTF	TGTGCCAGCAGCTTGGTCATGGACGGCTACACCTTC
.	TRBV5-1	TRBJ2-3	.	13	CASRGHNTDTQYF	TGCGCCAGCAGGGGACACAACACAGATACGCAGTATTTT
.	TRBV9	TRBJ2-5	.	13	CASSAGNQETQYF	TGTGCCAGCAGCGCAGGAAACCAAGAGACCCAGTACTTC
.	TRBV12-3/TRBV12-4	TRBJ2-3	TRBD1	17	CASSSGQGPTGSDTQYF	TGTGCCAGCAGTTCCGGACAGGGTCCTACTGGGTCAGATACGCAGTATTTT
few	TRBV7-3	TRBJ2-7	TRBD2	15	CASSLSGGGTYEQYF	TGTGCCAGCAGCTTATCTGGCGGGGGAACCTACGAGCAGTACTTC
few	TRBV7-3	TRBJ2-7	.	13	CASSSDSGYEQYF	TGTGCCAGCAGCTCCGACAGTGGCTACGAGCAGTACTTC
.	TRBV7-9	TRBJ1-2	.	15	CASSSPAVLGYGYTF	TGTGCCAGCAGCTCCCCCGCGGTGTTAGGCTATGGCTACACCTTC
once	TRBV7-6	TRBJ2-7	.	15	CASSLESGNVYEQYF	TGTGCCAGCAGCTTAGAATCGGGCAACGTCTACGAGCAGTACTTC
.	TRBV20-1	TRBJ2-4	TRBD1	15	CSAAGTGVVKNIQYF	TGCAGTGCTGCGGGGACAGGGGTTGTCAAAAACATTCAGTACTTC
.	TRBV20-1	TRBJ1-5	.	16	CSASTEDVETNQPQHF	TGCAGTGCTAGCACGGAGGACGTAGAAACCAATCAGCCCCAGCATTTT
few	TRBV10-1	TRBJ2-3	.	14	CASSHSFSTDTQYF	TGCGCCAGCAGCCATTCGTTCTCTACCGATACGCAGTATTTT
few	TRBV20-1	TRBJ1-1	TRBD1	14	CSASPGTANTEAFF	TGCAGTGCGTCCCCCGGGACAGCAAACACTGAAGCTTTCTTT
few	TRBV9	TRBJ1-1	.	15	CASSVGSGGGPEAFF	TGTGCCAGCAGCGTAGGGTCGGGGGGAGGTCCTGAAGCTTTCTTT
.	TRBV3-1	TRBJ2-7	.	16	CASSPPVGGAAYEQYF	TGTGCCAGCAGCCCCCCGGTGGGGGGGGCAGCCTACGAGCAGTACTTC
once	TRBV6-6	TRBJ1-1	.	13	CASSFGPGTEAFF	TGTGCCAGCAGTTTCGGTCCAGGCACTGAAGCTTTCTTT
.	TRBV4-1	TRBJ1-2	.	14	CASSQESANYGYTF	TGCGCCAGCAGCCAAGAGAGCGCTAACTATGGCTACACCTTC
.	TRBV5-6	TRBJ1-4	.	14	CASSLAGGDEKLFF	TGTGCCAGCAGCTTGGCCGGAGGGGATGAAAAACTGTTTTTT
few	TRBV3-1	TRBJ2-1	.	14	CASSQVPDYNEQFF	TGTGCCAGCAGCCAAGTTCCAGACTACAATGAGCAGTTCTTC
few	TRBV12-3/TRBV12-4	TRBJ1-1	.	17	CASSACTGSLCNTEAFF	TGTGCCAGCAGTGCCTGTACAGGGTCCCTTTGTAACACTGAAGCTTTCTTT
many	TRBV9	TRBJ2-2	.	13	CASIEGVTGELFF	TGTGCCAGCATAGAGGGGGTTACCGGGGAGCTGTTTTTT
.	TRBV10-3	TRBJ1-1	.	13	CAISELGNTEAFF	TGTGCCATCAGTGAGCTGGGTAACACTGAAGCTTTCTTT
few	TRBV5-1	TRBJ2-5	TRBD2	15	CASQGLAGAQETQYF	TGCGCCTCGCAGGGACTAGCGGGTGCCCAAGAGACCCAGTACTTC
few	TRBV18	TRBJ2-1	.	17	CASSPLRASSSYNEQFF	TGTGCCAGCTCACCACTCCGGGCCAGCAGCTCCTACAATGAGCAGTTCTTC
many	TRBV29-1	TRBJ2-2	TRBD1	14	CSVGGRGLSGELFF	TGCAGCGTTGGGGGCAGGGGGTTGAGCGGGGAGCTGTTTTTT
many	TRBV24-1	TRBJ2-1	TRBD2	13	CAIGTSGNNEQFF	TGTGCCATCGGGACTAGCGGAAACAATGAGCAGTTCTTC
many	TRBV7-6	TRBJ2-3	TRBD2	16	CASSPLAGGGTDTQYF	TGTGCCAGCAGCCCACTAGCGGGGGGGGGCACAGATACGCAGTATTTT
many	TRBV12-3/TRBV12-4	TRBJ2-1	.	13	CASGRPADNEQFF	TGTGCCAGCGGTAGGCCGGCAGACAATGAGCAGTTCTTC
few	TRBV4-1	TRBJ2-5	.	15	CASSQDIRYGKIQYF	TGCGCCAGCAGCCAAGATATTCGATACGGGAAGATCCAGTACTTC
few	TRBV5-1	TRBJ2-2	TRBD1	16	CASRVPGQTYTGELFF	TGCGCCAGCAGGGTCCCGGGACAGACGTACACCGGGGAGCTGTTTTTT